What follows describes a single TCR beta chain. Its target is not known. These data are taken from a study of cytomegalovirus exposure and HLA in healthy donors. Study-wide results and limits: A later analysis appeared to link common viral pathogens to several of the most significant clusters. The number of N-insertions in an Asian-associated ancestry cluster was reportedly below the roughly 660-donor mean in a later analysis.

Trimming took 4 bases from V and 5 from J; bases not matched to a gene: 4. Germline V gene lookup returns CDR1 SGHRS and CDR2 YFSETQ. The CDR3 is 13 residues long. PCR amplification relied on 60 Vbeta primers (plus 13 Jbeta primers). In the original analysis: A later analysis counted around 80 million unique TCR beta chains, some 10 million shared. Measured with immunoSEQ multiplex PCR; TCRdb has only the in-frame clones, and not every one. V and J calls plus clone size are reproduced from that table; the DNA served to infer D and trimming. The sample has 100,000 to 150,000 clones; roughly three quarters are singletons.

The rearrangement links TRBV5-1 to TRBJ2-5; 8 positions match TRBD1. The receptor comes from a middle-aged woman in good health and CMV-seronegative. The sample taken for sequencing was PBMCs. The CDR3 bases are TGCGCCAGCAGCCGAGGACAGGGCGAGACCCAGTACTTC. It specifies CASSRGQGETQYF. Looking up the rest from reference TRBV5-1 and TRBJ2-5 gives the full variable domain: KAGVTQTPRYLIKTRGQQVTLSCSPISGHRSVSWYQQTPGQGLQFLFEYFSETQRNKGNFPGRFSGRQFSNSRSEMNVSTLELGDSALYLCASSRGQGETQYFGPGTRLLVL.